The entry below gives a single T cell receptor (beta chain) sequence along with its context. Germline CDR1 is SGHNT and CDR2 is YYREEE (reference sequence). The CDR3 spans 14 residues. The V end lost 3 bases, the J end lost 4 bases, and 13 bases lay between the germline ends. The data are from a study of blood T cell repertoires in COVID-19. Sequencing was performed with immunoSEQ multiplex PCR; in TCRdb, only in-frame clones are kept and a portion is missing. Of about 200,000 clones listed, about 90% are singletons. The V and J genes are TRBV5-4 and TRBJ2-5, with D possibly being TRBD2 (5 bases). The receptor was derived from a woman between 25 and 40 years old who had recovered from COVID-19. Source material: PBMCs or T cells enriched from blood (not recorded which). Here the CDR3 reads CASSSPNEGETQYF. The DNA for the CDR3 is TGTGCCAGCAGCTCGCCAAATGAGGGAGAGACCCAGTACTTC. The entire variable domain, with the rest obtained from reference TRBV5-4 and TRBJ2-5, is as follows: ETGVTQSPTHLIKTRGQQVTLRCSSQSGHNTVSWYQQALGQGPQFIFQYYREEENGRGNFPPRFSGLQFPNYSSELNVNALELDDSALYLCASSSPNEGETQYFGPGTRLLVL.